The 8 T cell receptor beta chains below come from one sample, sequenced in a study of shared clonotypes between healthy human individuals. The data were produced by immunoSEQ multiplex PCR, yet TCRdb's version contains in-frame clones alone and is incomplete. The data hold about half a million clones, with almost 80% observed a single time. Sequencing was done on a sample of PBMCs. The receptors shown here come from a woman aged 35 to 49 in good health. Some clones in this sample may be carry-over from other donors' samples.

V and J are TRBV28 and TRBJ2-2, with unresolved D. CDR1 is MDHEN and CDR2 is SYDVKM in the germline V gene. CDR3 length equals 15 residues. V lost 2 bases and J 6 bases, leaving 13 bases between the germline ends. The CDR3 region has the DNA TGTGCCAGCAGTTTACCCCCTCTGGCATCCGGGGAGCTGTTTTTT. Translation: CASSLPPLASGELFF.

The rearrangement joins TRBV10-3 to TRBJ1-6, with D tentatively TRBD1 (5 bases). Germline-derived CDR1 and CDR2 are ENHRY and SYGVKD. V lost 4 bases and J lost 9, with 19 bases in between. The CDR3 runs 16 residues. The CDR3: CAISAPMGGGISPLHF. The CDR3 DNA follows: TGTGCCATCAGTGCGCCAATGGGGGGTGGCATTTCACCCCTCCACTTT.

This chain uses TRBV14 with TRBJ2-1; TRBD2 matches 12 bases. The junction had 7 bases not matched to a gene; V was cut back by 1 base and J by 6 bases. Germline assignment: CDR1 SGHDN and CDR2 FVKESK. The CDR3 runs 17 residues. Here the CDR3 reads CASSQGYGTSGLNEQFF. CDR3 sequence (DNA): TGTGCCAGCAGCCAAGGGTACGGGACTAGCGGGCTCAATGAGCAGTTCTTC. Full variable domain (outside the CDR3, taken from reference TRBV14 and TRBJ2-1): EAGVTQFPSHSVIEKGQTVTLRCDPISGHDNLYWYRRVMGKEIKFLLHFVKESKQDESGMPNNRFLAERTGGTYSTLKVQPAELEDSGVYFCASSQGYGTSGLNEQFFGPGTRLTVL.

The rearrangement links TRBV10-3 to TRBJ1-3; D gene unclear. The CDR3 has 14 residues. Trimming took off 6 bases at V and 0 bases at J, with 9 bases between the two ends. Germline V CDR1 and CDR2: ENHRY, SYGVKD. The CDR3 sequence is CAIREVGSGNTIYF. Written as DNA, the CDR3 is TGTGCCATCAGGGAAGTTGGCTCTGGAAACACCATATATTTT.

This clone is a singleton in its sample. The V call is TRBV28, the J call TRBJ1-2; a possible D gene is TRBD1 (5 bases). Per the germline V gene, CDR1 is MDHEN and CDR2 is SYDVKM. This CDR3 is built from 13 residues. V dropped 10 bases and J dropped 2 bases, with 14 bases sitting between them. The CDR3 DNA reads as TGTGCCACGGTAGCGGGGGGAAACTATGGCTACACCTTC. This sequence encodes CATVAGGNYGYTF.

The chain links TRBV4-1 to TRBJ2-6; D is ambiguous. Germline V gene sequence: CDR1 MGHRA, CDR2 YSYEKL. The CDR3 sequence is 16 residues long. V lost 2 bases and J lost 0, with 8 bases in between. The CDR3: CASSQNPASGANVLTF. As DNA, the CDR3 is TGCGCCAGCAGCCAAAATCCTGCCTCTGGGGCCAACGTCCTGACTTTC.

V gene TRBV5-6 combines with J gene TRBJ1-5; D not certain. Germline CDR1 SGHDT, CDR2 YYEEEE. V gave up 0 bases and J gave up 2 bases, with 9 bases separating them. This CDR3 contains 15 residues. CDR3 region: CASSLGPSGNQPQHF. The CDR3 bases are TGTGCCAGCAGCTTGGGGCCCTCCGGCAATCAGCCCCAGCATTTT.

This clone turned up a few times. The chain employs TRBV30 and TRBJ1-1; D is ambiguous. Between the trimmed V and J ends, which lost 2 bases and 4 bases, there was a span of 17 bases. This CDR3 region has 15 residues. From germline, CDR1 is GTSNPN and CDR2 SVGIG (reference sequence). The CDR3 region is CAWSLGGGLGTEAFF. The CDR3 nucleotides are TGTGCCTGGAGTTTGGGCGGCGGTCTGGGCACTGAAGCTTTCTTT.